The 3 T cell receptor beta chains reported below all come from one sample, sequenced in a study of blood T cell repertoires in COVID-19. This table comes from immunoSEQ multiplex PCR, and its TCRdb copy is limited to in-frame clones, with some not included. The table lists tens of thousands of clones, roughly 77% of them singletons, with about 24% in the top ten. Source material: peripheral blood. The receptors here all came from a human donor in a cohort sampled during active COVID-19.

The chain links TRBV25-1 to TRBJ2-2; a weak D match, TRBD1 (5 bases). The V gene lost 3 bases and the J gene lost 5 bases, with 10 bases spanning the gap. Germline values: CDR1 MGHDK, CDR2 SYGVNS. There are 14 residues in the CDR3. Written as DNA, the CDR3 is TGTGCCAGCAGTGAGGCAGGGAAAACCGGGGAGCTGTTTTTT. Its translation: CASSEAGKTGELFF.

The rearrangement uses TRBV19 and TRBJ2-7; 8 nucleotides line up with TRBD1. From germline, CDR1 is LNHDA and CDR2 SQIVND (reference sequence). The CDR3 spans 16 residues. After removal of 4 bases from V and 5 bases from J, the junction contained 13 bases not matched to a gene. The CDR3 loop reads CASSNRMRQGFDEQYF. The CDR3 DNA reads TGTGCCAGTAGTAACAGAATGCGACAGGGGTTCGACGAGCAGTACTTC.

The chain recombines TRBV9 with TRBJ2-5; a possible D gene is TRBD2 (6 bases). Germline V gene data show CDR1 as SGDLS and CDR2 as YYNGEE. Between the trimmed V and J ends, which lost 5 bases and 2 bases, there was a span of 13 bases. The CDR3 loop spans 14 amino acids. The CDR3 reads CASSWASEQETQYF. In nucleotides, the CDR3 is TGTGCCAGCAGTTGGGCTAGCGAACAAGAGACCCAGTACTTC.